A single sample is the source of the 14 T cell receptor beta chains below, sequenced in a study of blood T cell repertoires in COVID-19. Measured with immunoSEQ multiplex PCR; TCRdb has only the in-frame clones, and not every one. The sample lists some 68,000 clones; roughly nine tenths were seen once. Sequences were obtained from peripheral blood. All receptors derive from a man aged 45-65 years with active COVID-19.

V gene TRBV5-5 combines with J gene TRBJ2-7; D not resolved. This CDR3 contains 12 residues. The V gene lost 2 bases and the J gene lost 6 bases, with 9 bases spanning the gap. Looked up from germline, CDR1 is SGHKS and CDR2 is YYEKEE (reference sequence). In DNA, the CDR3 is TGTGCCAGCAGCTTTTTTACTCGCGAGCAGTACTTC. Protein product: CASSFFTREQYF.

This chain joins TRBV7-3 and TRBJ2-6; unclear D gene. Per the germline V gene, CDR1 is SGHTA and CDR2 is FQGTGA. This CDR3 is built from 13 residues. Trimming pared 6 bases from V and 4 bases from J, leaving 7 bases between. The CDR3 loop is CASRASGANVLTF. The CDR3 DNA is TGTGCCAGCAGAGCCTCCGGGGCCAACGTCCTGACTTTC.

CDR3 loop: CASTGRTEAFF. In DNA, the CDR3 is TGTGCCAGTACAGGGCGCACTGAAGCTTTCTTT. The rearrangement joins TRBV27 to TRBJ1-1, with D perhaps TRBD1 (6 bases). The CDR3 length is 11 residues. V lost 9 bases to trimming and J lost 4 bases, with 9 bases between them. Germline CDR1 MNHEY, CDR2 SMNVEV (reference sequence).

The V gene is TRBV20-1, the J gene TRBJ2-1, with a tentative D call TRBD2 (6 bases). CDR1 and CDR2 (germline): DFQATT, SNEGSKA (reference sequence). The CDR3 covers 15 residues. Trimming took off 3 bases at V and 1 base at J, with 13 bases between the two ends. The CDR3 region is CSASGTLRSYNEQFF. CDR3 coding DNA: TGCAGTGCTAGTGGGACTCTAAGGTCCTACAATGAGCAGTTCTTC.

This chain connects TRBV7-6 to TRBJ2-5, with a weak D call TRBD2 (7 bases). The CDR3 sequence is 14 residues long. Trimming took off 6 bases at V and 4 bases at J, with 15 bases between the two ends. The germline CDR1 and CDR2 sequences are SGHVS and FNYEAQ. In DNA, the CDR3 is TGTGCCAGCAGTTCTACGGGGGGCGGAGAGACCCAGTACTTC. This codes for CASSSTGGGETQYF.

The chain combines TRBV6-1 with TRBJ1-5, with D perhaps matching TRBD1 (5 bases). Germline CDR1 reads MNHNS; CDR2 reads SASEGT. The CDR3 spans 16 residues. Deletions cut 4 bases from V and 0 bases from J, with 13 bases between. Here the CDR3 DNA reads TGTGCCAGCAGTGTGACAGTGGTGAGTAGCAATCAGCCCCAGCATTTT. Residues: CASSVTVVSSNQPQHF.

The chain joins TRBV4-2 to TRBJ2-1; weak D call: TRBD2 (5 bases). The germline V gene encodes CDR1 LGHNA and CDR2 YNFKEQ. This CDR3 is built from 13 residues. The V gene lost 7 bases and the J gene lost 5 bases, with 12 bases spanning the gap. The CDR3 nucleotides read TGTGCCAGCAAGGTAACGGGAAACAATGAGCAGTTCTTC. It codes for CASKVTGNNEQFF.

This clone was detected ten times or more. The chain uses TRBV2 and TRBJ1-2; D is possibly TRBD1 (5 bases). The CDR3 has 12 amino acids. Germline V lookup: CDR1 SNHLY, CDR2 FYNNEI. The V end lost 4 bases, the J end lost 8 bases, and 11 bases lay between the germline ends. In nucleotides, the CDR3 is TGTGCCAGCAGTGGCGCAGGGTGGGGCTACACCTTC. As protein: CASSGAGWGYTF.

The chain couples TRBV9 to TRBJ1-6; no definite D call. The CDR3 runs 14 residues. The V gene lost 2 bases and the J gene lost 5 bases, with 8 bases spanning the gap. The germline gives CDR1 SGDLS, CDR2 YYNGEE. Written as DNA, the CDR3 is TGTGCCAGCAGCGTGTCTCAGGATAATTCACCCCTCCACTTT. It codes for CASSVSQDNSPLHF.

The chain couples TRBV7-2 to TRBJ1-6, with TRBD1 identical over 8 bases. This CDR3 is 15 amino acids long. Germline CDR1 reads SGHTA; CDR2 reads FQGNSA. J was trimmed by 5 bases and V by 2 bases; bases with no gene match: 2. The CDR3 reads CASSLRGQDNSPLHF. The CDR3, as DNA: TGTGCCAGCAGCTTAAGGGGACAGGATAATTCACCCCTCCACTTT.

This clone has only one observation. The CDR3 protein is CASSRGQGAGLDGYTF. CDR3 DNA: TGCGCCAGCAGCAGGGGACAGGGTGCTGGTTTAGATGGCTACACCTTC. The genes are TRBV5-1 and TRBJ1-2; 9 nucleotides align to TRBD1. Per the germline V gene, CDR1 is SGHRS and CDR2 is YFSETQ. The CDR3 length is 16 residues. J gave up 6 bases and V 4 bases, and 13 bases lay outside the gene matches.

The rearrangement links TRBV5-1 to TRBJ2-2, with 10 bases that match TRBD2. The germline V gene encodes CDR1 SGHRS and CDR2 YFSETQ. V lost 1 base to trimming and J lost 5 bases; unmatched junction nucleotides: 8. This CDR3 is built from 17 residues. The CDR3 loop is CASSLRSGGAGTGELFF. The CDR3 bases are TGCGCCAGCAGCTTGCGGAGCGGGGGGGCCGGTACCGGGGAGCTGTTTTTT.

This clone was picked up one time. This rearrangement joins TRBV28 to TRBJ1-4; 7 positions agree with TRBD1. CDR1 is MDHEN, CDR2 SYDVKM, per germline. V dropped 3 bases and J dropped 5; count of bases not matched to a gene: 3. The CDR3 runs 14 residues. The CDR3 bases are TGTGCCAGCAGTTTGGCAGGGGGGAATGAAAAACTGTTTTTT. This translates into CASSLAGGNEKLFF.

The chain links TRBV18 to TRBJ2-3; 9 bases match TRBD2. In germline, CDR1 is KGHSH, CDR2 LQKENI. The CDR3 loop spans 16 amino acids. Trimming at V came to 1 base and at J to 3 bases, leaving 5 bases not matched to a gene. DNA of the CDR3: TGTGCCAGCTCACCACTAGCGGGAGAGATGACAGATACGCAGTATTTT. It yields the protein CASSPLAGEMTDTQYF.